Listed below are T cell receptor beta chains from one sample, sequenced in a study of metastatic and nonmetastatic thyroid tumors. Using MiXCR, TCRdb reanalyzed the PCR reads. The table lists tens of thousands of clones, about 25% of them singletons, with approximately 20% in the top ten. Material for sequencing was blood. These receptors came from a female donor with papillary thyroid cancer or a benign thyroid nodule (not recorded which). Some clones in this sample may be carry-over from other donors' samples. Each CDR3 is given with its conserved first and last residue. A D gene is named only where the DNA matches it firmly. Expanded clones are given a class, and other clones once, few, many or no size at all.

>TRBJ2-4|-|15|many|TRBV10-3
TGTGCCATCAGTGATTACGGGACGGGCAAAAACATTCAGTACTTC
CAISDYGTGKNIQYF
>TRBJ2-1|TRBD1|17|-|TRBV6-5
TGTGCCAGCAGTTACCGGGAACAGGGGGCGGAGGTAGATGAGCAGTTCTTC
CASSYREQGAEVDEQFF
>TRBJ2-5|TRBD1|13|many|TRBV6-1
TGTGCCAGCGACAGGGGTTCGGCGGAGACCCAGTACTTC
CASDRGSAETQYF
>TRBJ1-1|-|16|many|TRBV6-6
TGTGCCAGCAGTTACGTCGGGGGCGGGCTGAACACTGAAGCTTTCTTT
CASSYVGGGLNTEAFF
>TRBJ2-1|TRBD2|13|many|TRBV20-1
TGCAGTGCCCCACTAGGGACTAACGATGAGCAGTTCTTC
CSAPLGTNDEQFF
>TRBJ1-1|TRBD1|15|many|TRBV28
TGTGCCAGCAGTTTAGACAGGGGTCTAGACACTGAAGCTTTCTTT
CASSLDRGLDTEAFF
>TRBJ2-2|-|14|-|TRBV10-3
TGTGCCACCTTCGCGGGCCCGAACACCGGGGATCTGTTTTTT
CATFAGPNTGDLFF
>TRBJ2-7|-|12|few|TRBV7-8
TGTGCCAGCAGCCCCCACTCCTACGAGCAGTACTTC
CASSPHSYEQYF
>TRBJ1-2|-|15|medium-sized|TRBV20-1
TGCAGTGCTAGACCAACAGGTGGGAATAACTATGGCTACACCTTC
CSARPTGGNNYGYTF
>TRBJ1-1|TRBD1|17|many|TRBV28
TGTGCCAGCGAAATTAATCCGGACAGGGGATTGAACACTGAAGCTTTCTTT
CASEINPDRGLNTEAFF
>TRBJ2-1|-|14|many|TRBV6-1
TGTGCCAGCAGTGAAGGAGGTATACGCAATGAGCAGTTCTTC
CASSEGGIRNEQFF
>TRBJ1-1|-|13|few|TRBV12-3/TRBV12-4
TGTGCCAGTCAGGACGGTTTGAACACTGAAGCTTTCTTT
CASQDGLNTEAFF
>TRBJ2-1|TRBD2|17|few|TRBV28
TGTGTCAGCAACGGACTAGCGGGAGGGAACCTCTACAATGAGCAGTTCTTC
CVSNGLAGGNLYNEQFF
>TRBJ1-1|-|13|many|TRBV12-3/TRBV12-4
TGTGCCAGCAGTTTCCAACGGAACACTGAGGCTTTCTTT
CASSFQRNTEAFF
>TRBJ2-4|-|14|many|TRBV20-1
TGCAGTGCTAGAGATATAGGCAGGGTGGACATTCAGTACTTC
CSARDIGRVDIQYF
>TRBJ1-1|-|14|-|TRBV7-6
TGTGCCAGCAGCCCGGACGGGGTGGGTACTGAAGCTTTCTTT
CASSPDGVGTEAFF